This T cell receptor beta chain derives from a study of blood T cell repertoires in COVID-19. Overall study context: Italy, Spain and the United States were the sources of the convalescent and acute COVID-19 samples.

Trimming took 1 base from V and 4 from J; bases not matched to a gene: 5. Germline V CDR1 and CDR2: SGHTA, FQGNSA. This CDR3 has 15 amino acids. In this sample, this clone turned up a few times. In the authors' workflow: Quantification of nucleated cells was approximated via reference gene primer amplification. Sequencing was performed with immunoSEQ multiplex PCR; in TCRdb, only in-frame clones are kept and a portion is missing. The D gene and trimming were derived from the DNA, and the V and J assignments and clone size from that table. The sample holds over 120,000 clones, roughly 80% seen once. Residents of about two dozen US areas, aged roughly 18 to 89 years, made up the participants. Recovered Cohort 3 donors showed two negative PCRs, clearance, or symptom resolution.

V usage is TRBV7-2 and J usage is TRBJ2-5, with 8 bases lining up with TRBD1. The sequencing input was PBMCs or T cells enriched from blood (not recorded which). This sequence originates from a woman aged 45-65 years who had recovered from COVID-19. The CDR3 DNA sequence: TGTGCCAGCAGCTTAGGTATAGGACAGGGAGAGACCCAGTACTTC. It yields the protein CASSLGIGQGETQYF.